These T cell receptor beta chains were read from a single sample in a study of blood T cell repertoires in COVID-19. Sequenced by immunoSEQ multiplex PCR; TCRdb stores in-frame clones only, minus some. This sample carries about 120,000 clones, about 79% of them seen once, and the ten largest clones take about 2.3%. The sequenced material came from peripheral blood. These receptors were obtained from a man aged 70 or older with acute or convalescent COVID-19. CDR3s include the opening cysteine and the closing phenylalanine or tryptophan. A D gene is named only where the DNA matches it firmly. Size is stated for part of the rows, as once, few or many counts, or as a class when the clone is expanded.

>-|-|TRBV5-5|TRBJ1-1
TGTGCCAGCAGCTTGGGAGGCCAGCTAATCTCGGAAGCTTTCTTT
CASSLGGQLISEAFF
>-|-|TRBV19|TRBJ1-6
TGTGCCAGTAGTATTAGCAGGGTGGTTGGTTCACCCCTCCACTTT
CASSISRVVGSPLHF
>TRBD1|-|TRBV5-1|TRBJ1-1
TGCGCCAGCAGCCCGGGACAGGGTCTACGGGACACTGAAGCTTTCTTT
CASSPGQGLRDTEAFF
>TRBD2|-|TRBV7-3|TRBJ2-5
TGTGCCAGCCCCCCTAGCGGGCCCCAAGAGACCCAGTACTTC
CASPPSGPQETQYF
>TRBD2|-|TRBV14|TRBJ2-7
TGTGCCAGCAGCCAAGTGACCGGGGGGGCCTACGAGCAGTACTTC
CASSQVTGGAYEQYF
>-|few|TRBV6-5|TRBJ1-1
TGTGCCAGCGAAAGCTCGGGCACTGAAGCTTTCTTT
CASESSGTEAFF
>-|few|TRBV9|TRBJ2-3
TGTGCCAGCAGCAAACAGGTGTCAGATACGCAGTATTTT
CASSKQVSDTQYF
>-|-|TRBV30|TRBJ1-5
TGTGCCTGGGCCTCACGGGTTAATCAGCCCCAGCATTTT
CAWASRVNQPQHF
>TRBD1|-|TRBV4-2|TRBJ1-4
TGTGCCAGCAGCCAACAGCCGGTCATGGACAGGGTTAATGAAAAACTGTTTTTT
CASSQQPVMDRVNEKLFF
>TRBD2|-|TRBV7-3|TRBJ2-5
TGTGCCAGCAGCTGGGCGGGGGATGAGGAAGAGACCCAGTACTTC
CASSWAGDEEETQYF
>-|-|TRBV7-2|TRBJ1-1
TGTGCCAGCAGCTTAGTCGGTCGTGACACTGAAGCTTTCTTT
CASSLVGRDTEAFF